This entry lists 13 T cell receptor beta chains sequenced from one sample in a study of T cell responses to AZD1222 COVID-19 vaccine. The assay was immunoSEQ multiplex PCR, and TCRdb's table has in-frame clones only and misses some. In the table there are about 94,000 clones, around 84% of which are singletons. Material: peripheral blood, obtained 28 days after the second AZD1222 dose. These receptors came from an adult who received the AZD1222 COVID-19 vaccine.

The chain is built from TRBV7-2 and TRBJ2-7, with 13 bases identical to TRBD2. Germline CDR1 is SGHTA and CDR2 is FQGNSA. This CDR3 comprises 17 residues. The trim removed 3 bases at V and 0 bases at J, leaving 5 bases unmatched. The chain's CDR3 is CASSLRTSGSFSYEQYF. The CDR3 nucleotides are TGTGCCAGCAGCTTGCGGACTAGCGGGAGTTTCTCCTACGAGCAGTACTTC.

This chain connects TRBV19 to TRBJ1-2; no firm D call. Germline CDR1 reads LNHDA; CDR2 reads SQIVND (reference sequence). CDR3 length equals 13 residues. Trimming removed 5 bases at V and 7 bases at J, with 14 bases between. DNA for the CDR3: TGTGCCAGTAGTTTCCGGGATCTCATTGGCTACACCTTC. Protein: CASSFRDLIGYTF.

The CDR3: CASSVRTESEAFF. In nucleotides, the CDR3 is TGTGCCAGCAGTGTACGGACGGAGAGTGAAGCTTTCTTT. The chain couples TRBV6-4 to TRBJ1-1; D call uncertain. V shed 4 bases and J shed 7 bases, with 13 bases lying between them. CDR1 is MRHNA and CDR2 is SNTAGT in the germline V gene. This CDR3 is 13 amino acids long.

V is TRBV6-5 and J is TRBJ2-7, with D perhaps matching TRBD1 (5 bases). Germline-derived CDR1 and CDR2 are MNHEY and SVGAGI. The V end was cut by 7 bases, the J end by 3 bases, with 13 bases between. The CDR3 covers 13 residues. CDR3 DNA: TGTGCCAGCATAAGGGGCTTAGGCTACGAGCAGTACTTC. Its protein product is CASIRGLGYEQYF.

This clone was observed a single time. The CDR3 sequence is CASSDVGTGIYGYTF. The CDR3 coding sequence is TGTGCCAGTAGCGACGTCGGGACAGGTATCTATGGCTACACCTTC. The chain couples TRBV19 to TRBJ1-2; 8 bases line up with TRBD1. Trimming took 6 bases from V and 4 from J; bases not matched to a gene: 10. CDR3 length: 15 residues. Germline V CDR1 and CDR2: LNHDA, SQIVND (reference sequence).

CDR3 sequence reads: CASIRVGREGGYTF. CDR3 sequence (DNA): TGTGCCAGCATTAGGGTTGGCAGGGAGGGCGGCTACACCTTC. The rearrangement links TRBV2 to TRBJ1-2; a possible D gene is TRBD1 (5 bases). CDR1 and CDR2 (germline): SNHLY, FYNNEI. The CDR3 spans 14 residues. V was pared by 7 bases and J by 8 bases, with 20 bases between.

V and J are TRBV19 and TRBJ1-6; D is unresolved. Germline V gene lookup returns CDR1 LNHDA and CDR2 SQIVND (reference sequence). With 0 bases removed from V and 6 bases from J, the gap between germline ends came to 3 bases. The length of the CDR3 is 13 residues. The CDR3 loop reads CASSIEGNSPLHF. The CDR3 DNA follows: TGTGCCAGTAGTATAGAGGGTAATTCACCCCTCCACTTT.

The rearrangement links TRBV7-9 to TRBJ1-2; D might be TRBD1 (5 bases). The CDR3 extends over 15 amino acids. Germline assignment: CDR1 SEHNR and CDR2 FQNEAQ (reference sequence). Trimming took off 7 bases at V and 2 bases at J, with 17 bases between the two ends. CDR3 sequence: CASIQSGTENYGYTF. CDR3 nucleotide sequence: TGTGCCAGCATCCAATCAGGGACCGAGAACTATGGCTACACCTTC.

The chain uses TRBV6-6 and TRBJ2-1, with TRBD1 matching over 7 bases. V was clipped by 5 bases and J by 4 bases; unmatched bases: 8. Germline V CDR1 and CDR2: MNHNY, SVGAGI (reference sequence). There are 15 residues in the CDR3. The DNA for the CDR3 is TGTGCCAGCAGTAAGACAGGGCCTGATTACAATGAGCAGTTCTTC. It encodes CASSKTGPDYNEQFF.

The chain joins TRBV25-1 to TRBJ2-1; 12 bases fit TRBD2. The CDR3 is 14 residues long. Trimming cost V 7 bases and J 15 bases; bases outside gene matches: 13. Germline V lookup: CDR1 MGHDK, CDR2 SYGVNS. The CDR3 reads CASTQGLAGSVSFF. The CDR3, as DNA: TGTGCCAGCACCCAAGGACTAGCGGGGAGCGTATCGTTCTTC.

This clone appeared a single time. The genes are TRBV6-2 or TRBV6-3 and TRBJ2-1, with 9 bases that match TRBD2. Losses at the gene ends were 1 base for V and 5 bases for J; bases not matched to a gene: 3. The CDR3 runs to 15 residues. Germline loops: CDR1 MNHEY, CDR2 SVGEGT. CDR3 bases: TGTGCCAGCAGTTACTTGACTAGCGGCAACAATGAGCAGTTCTTC. Translation gives CASSYLTSGNNEQFF.

This chain joins TRBV7-9 and TRBJ1-2, with TRBD1 matching over 7 bases. CDR3 size: 15 residues. Trimming removed 4 bases from V and 5 bases from J; junction bases left unmatched: 10. CDR1 SEHNR and CDR2 FQNEAQ come from the germline V gene (reference sequence). The CDR3 loop is CASSSSGTDSYGYTF. CDR3 nucleotides: TGTGCCAGCAGCTCGTCCGGGACAGACAGTTATGGCTACACCTTC.

This clone was counted only a few times. The genes are TRBV19 and TRBJ1-2; D uncertain. Germline lookup yields CDR1 LNHDA and CDR2 SQIVND (reference sequence). V was pared by 2 bases and J by 8 bases, with 18 bases between. The CDR3 has 15 amino acids. The CDR3 DNA is TGTGCCAGTAGTATAATGGATAGCCCAATAGGGGGCTACACCTTC. Its protein product is CASSIMDSPIGGYTF.